These 8 T cell receptor beta chains were all obtained from the same sample, sequenced in a study of CD8 T cells in ankylosing spondylitis. For these receptors, no antigen is known. TCRdb reprocessed the 5' RACE reads with MiXCR, giving one entry per CDR3 protein. The sample carries some 240,000 distinct CDR3 sequences, just under 7.5% recorded once. Findings of the study overall: Fewer than 10 highly homologous variants made up a TCR beta motif that seemed to typify ankylosing spondylitis blood.

Material: blood, either unsorted or a sorted T cell fraction (not recorded which). These receptor sequences come from a male donor with ankylosing spondylitis.

This clonotype was seen many times. This chain links TRBV29-1 with TRBJ2-7, with 7 bases fitting TRBD2. After removal of 5 bases from V and 0 bases from J, the junction contained 4 bases not matched to a gene. The germline V gene has CDR1 SQVTM and CDR2 ANQGSEA. This CDR3 spans 13 amino acids. CDR3 amino acids: CSVSGGSSYEQYF. In DNA, the CDR3 is TGCAGCGTTTCGGGGGGTAGCTCCTACGAGCAGTACTTC.

This clonotype was found many times. The chain uses TRBV7-6 and TRBJ2-7; 7 nucleotides match TRBD2. The CDR3 has 17 residues. Trimming at V came to 5 bases and at J to 7 bases, leaving 20 bases not matched to a gene. The germline V gene encodes CDR1 SGHVS and CDR2 FNYEAQ. CDR3 DNA: TGTGCCAGCAGCATCCTCAGCCCCCCGACTAGAGCGGGAGAGCAGTACTTC. It codes for CASSILSPPTRAGEQYF.

Many counts were recorded for this clonotype. The gene calls are TRBV9 and TRBJ2-7, with TRBD2 as a possible D gene (6 bases). The CDR3 spans 16 residues. V lost 0 bases and J 0 bases, leaving 13 bases between the germline ends. Germline V gene data show CDR1 as SGDLS and CDR2 as YYNGEE. The CDR3 nucleotides are TGTGCCAGCAGCGTAGCCCGGGACTTAGGCTCCTACGAGCAGTACTTC. Residues: CASSVARDLGSYEQYF.

Many counts were recorded for this clonotype. The chain couples TRBV9 to TRBJ2-3; tentatively, D is TRBD2 (5 bases). The CDR3 is 15 residues long. V was shortened by 2 bases and J by 0 bases, with 10 bases between the two germline ends. CDR1 and CDR2 (germline): SGDLS, YYNGEE. CDR3 loop: CASSVLQRSTDTQYF. DNA for the CDR3: TGTGCCAGCAGCGTTCTTCAGCGGAGCACAGATACGCAGTATTTT.

This clonotype has just a few counts. The chain employs TRBV10-3 and TRBJ2-3; D is unresolved. CDR1 and CDR2 (germline): ENHRY, SYGVKD. Between the trimmed V and J ends, which lost 6 bases and 0 bases, there was a span of 10 bases. CDR3 length equals 14 residues. CDR3 protein: CAISNQSSTDTQYF. The DNA for the CDR3 is TGTGCCATCAGCAATCAGAGCAGCACAGATACGCAGTATTTT.

This clonotype was observed many times. This chain joins TRBV9 and TRBJ2-1; D tentatively fits TRBD1 or TRBD2 (5 bases each). Germline values: CDR1 SGDLS, CDR2 YYNGEE. Trimming shortened V by 0 bases and J by 8 bases, and 9 bases separated the two germline ends. This CDR3 is built from 13 residues. As DNA, the CDR3 is TGTGCCAGCAGCGTAGGCCTGGGGGATGAGCAGTTCTTC. This codes for CASSVGLGDEQFF.

This clonotype was recorded at least ten times. The rearrangement uses TRBV3-1 and TRBJ2-7, with a tentative D call TRBD1 (6 bases). Germline V gene lookup returns CDR1 LGHDT and CDR2 YNNKEL (reference sequence). CDR3 length equals 13 residues. V lost 4 bases and J lost 6, with 13 bases in between. CDR3 DNA: TGTGCCAGCAGCCGGACAGAATTCGCCGAGCAGTACTTC. Residues: CASSRTEFAEQYF.

This clonotype was observed many times. The V gene is TRBV12-3 or TRBV12-4, the J gene TRBJ1-4, with D possibly TRBD1 on 6 matching bases. The CDR3 is made up of 15 amino acids. V lost 5 bases and J lost 12, with 22 bases in between. CDR3 residues: CASSPLPGARMELFF. CDR3 nucleotide sequence: TGTGCCAGCAGTCCTTTACCGGGGGCGAGAATGGAACTGTTTTTT.